This passage covers 4 T cell receptor beta chains from one sample sequenced in a study of blood T cell repertoires in COVID-19. Repertoires were generated with immunoSEQ multiplex PCR, while TCRdb's copy carries only in-frame clones and drops some. The sample includes 400,000 to 500,000 clones, roughly 84% of them seen just once. The specimen was PBMCs or T cells enriched from blood (not recorded which). These receptors were obtained from a woman aged 18-29 years who had been exposed to COVID-19.

The chain uses TRBV27 and TRBJ1-4, with D possibly being TRBD1 (6 bases). The CDR3 loop spans 15 amino acids. The ends were cut back, 1 base at V and 8 bases at J, with 14 bases in the middle. CDR1 is MNHEY and CDR2 is SMNVEV in the germline V gene (reference sequence). The CDR3 sequence is CASSLWGGAGEKLFF. CDR3 coding DNA: TGTGCCAGCAGTTTATGGGGGGGGGCTGGAGAAAAACTGTTTTTT.

This chain joins TRBV18 and TRBJ2-5; D is unresolved. Germline-derived CDR1 and CDR2 are KGHSH and LQKENI. The length of the CDR3 is 16 residues. Trimming took 1 base from V and 0 from J, leaving 12 bases between them. The CDR3, as DNA: TGTGCCAGCTCACCACGTCTTACGGTGTACCAAGAGACCCAGTACTTC. Protein: CASSPRLTVYQETQYF. The full variable domain, rest sourced from reference TRBV18 and TRBJ2-5, is NAGVMQNPRHLVRRRGQEARLRCSPMKGHSHVYWYRQLPEEGLKFMVYLQKENIIDESGMPKERFSAEFPKEGPSILRIQQVVRGDSAAYFCASSPRLTVYQETQYFGPGTRLLVL.

The J gene is TRBJ2-1, the V gene TRBV27, with 12 positions matching TRBD2. The CDR3 spans 13 residues. The V segment lost 5 bases and the J segment 10 bases; nucleotides outside the gene matches: 3. Looked up from germline, CDR1 is MNHEY and CDR2 is SMNVEV (reference sequence). The CDR3 sequence is CASSLGLAGEQFF. CDR3 nucleotide sequence: TGTGCCAGCAGTCTAGGACTAGCGGGAGAGCAGTTCTTC.

V usage is TRBV10-3 and J usage is TRBJ2-1; 13 bases align to TRBD2. V was clipped by 3 bases and J by 1 base; unmatched bases: 9. Germline V CDR1 and CDR2: ENHRY, SYGVKD. The CDR3 has 19 residues. This CDR3 is CAISDRWTSGSSSYNEQFF. CDR3 in DNA: TGTGCCATCAGTGACCGCTGGACTAGCGGGAGTAGTTCCTACAATGAGCAGTTCTTC.